This entry lists 5 T cell receptor beta chains sequenced from one sample in a study of post-analysis software for immune sequencing data. These receptors are not linked to any known antigen. Findings of the study overall: Patients carried a handful of TRBV segments more frequently than controls did, and TRBV5-6, TRBV5-1 and TRBV20-1 were among them.

Unique molecular identifiers were present in the TCR beta cDNA libraries. A single record per CDR3 protein comes from TCRdb applying MiXCR to the PCR reads. The table has more than 500,000 distinct CDR3 sequences, around a third seen once; the top ten hold around 5.9%. Material for sequencing was blood. These receptors were taken from a girl younger than 18 with multiple sclerosis.

The chain joins TRBV30 to TRBJ2-7, with TRBD1 identical over 7 bases. The J call may be mistaken, given a closer DNA end match to TRBJ2-5. The CDR3 consists of 12 residues. Germline V gene sequence: CDR1 GTSNPN, CDR2 SVGIG (reference sequence). This CDR3 is CACDRAQETQYF. The CDR3 nucleotides read TGTGCCTGTGACAGGGCCCAAGAGACCCAGTACTTC.

The sample holds one count of this clonotype. At one boundary the junction diverges from the germline segment, which might be a read error. This chain links TRBV9 with TRBJ2-3; D is possibly TRBD2 (6 bases). The CDR3 sequence is 14 residues long. The V gene's germline CDR1 is SGDLS and CDR2 YYNGEE. CDR3 bases: TGTACCAGCAGCGTGGCGGGGACCACAGATACGCAGTATTTT. Its translation: CTSSVAGTTDTQYF.

The rearrangement links TRBV20-1 to TRBJ2-5; 9 bases line up with TRBD1. Germline V CDR1 and CDR2: DFQATT, SNEGSKA (reference sequence). Trimming cost V 5 bases and J 7 bases; bases outside gene matches: 11. This CDR3 has 14 residues. The CDR3 DNA reads TGCAGTGCTGGATCCCCGGACAGGGGATGGACCCAGTACTTC. Translation gives CSAGSPDRGWTQYF.

The chain carries TRBV11-2 and TRBJ2-4; TRBD1 aligns across 11 bases. The CDR3 extends over 13 amino acids. Germline-derived CDR1 and CDR2 are SGHAT and FQNNGV. Losses at the gene ends were 0 bases for V and 14 bases for J; bases not matched to a gene: 3. CDR3 sequence reads: CASSLDRDRGKYF. Written as DNA, the CDR3 is TGTGCCAGCAGCTTAGATCGGGACAGGGGGAAGTACTTC.

This clonotype occurred a few times. CDR3 sequence (DNA): TGTGCCAGCAGCTTAGGTGGGGGCCCCACAGATACGCAGTATTTT. This encodes CASSLGGGPTDTQYF. This rearrangement joins TRBV7-9 to TRBJ2-3, with D perhaps matching TRBD1 (6 bases). Deletions cut 1 base from V and 2 bases from J, with 10 bases between. The CDR3 has 15 amino acids. The germline V gene encodes CDR1 SEHNR and CDR2 FQNEAQ (reference sequence).